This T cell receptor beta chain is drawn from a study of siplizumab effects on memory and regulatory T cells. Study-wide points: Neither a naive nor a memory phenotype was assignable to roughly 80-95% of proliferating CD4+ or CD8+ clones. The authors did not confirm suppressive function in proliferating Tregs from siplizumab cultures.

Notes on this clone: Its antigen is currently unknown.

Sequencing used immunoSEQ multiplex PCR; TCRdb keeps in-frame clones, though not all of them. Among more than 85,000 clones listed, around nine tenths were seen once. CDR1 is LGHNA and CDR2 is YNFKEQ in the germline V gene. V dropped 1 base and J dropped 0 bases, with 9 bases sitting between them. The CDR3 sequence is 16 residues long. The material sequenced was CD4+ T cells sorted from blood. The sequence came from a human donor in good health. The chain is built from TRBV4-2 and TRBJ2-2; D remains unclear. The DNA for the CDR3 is TGTGCCAGCAGCCAAGTTTCCGGCACGAACACCGGGGAGCTGTTTTTT. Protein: CASSQVSGTNTGELFF.